Sequencing of this T cell receptor (beta chain) was carried out in a study of Ad26.COV2.S vaccination and SARS-CoV-2 variants. To note about this clone: As yet, its antigen is unknown.

General study results and limits: Among vaccine recipients, spike-specific TCR breadth exceeded that of placebo recipients. Those who received vaccine or placebo ended up with similar non-spike TCR breadth.

Indicated treatment: roughly 18 received Ad26.COV2.S at low or high dose, single or two shots; about 5 received placebo; per-sample allocation not given. Each sample was drawn 63 days after the first injection (of vaccine or placebo). The sample came from a Boston adult aged 18-55 years. Assay used: immunoSEQ multiplex PCR; TCRdb lists only in-frame clones, some missing. The sample lists about 350,000 clones, around 87% occurring once. The source was peripheral blood, collected in a trial of Ad26.COV2.S vaccine versus placebo. This sequence originates from a person aged 18-65 years who received the Ad26.COV2.S COVID-19 vaccine or a placebo.

CDR3 bases: TGTGCCAGCAGTGAAATACAGGGGGCAATCCACACCTTC. This encodes CASSEIQGAIHTF. The chain uses TRBV6-1 and TRBJ1-2; 9 bases line up with TRBD1. V gave up 2 bases and J gave up 12 bases; unmatched junction bases: 7. This CDR3 spans 13 amino acids. CDR1 MNHNS and CDR2 SASEGT come from the germline V gene.